This T cell receptor beta chain was sequenced for a study of blood T cell repertoires in COVID-19. Turning to this clone: The sample carries other DNA sequences with the same CDR3.

Generated by immunoSEQ multiplex PCR, the TCRdb table keeps only in-frame clones and is missing some. The table has about 500,000 clones, 80% to 90% seen once. Material for sequencing was peripheral blood. This TCR was recovered from a man younger than 30 with COVID-19, enrolled during active disease.

The CDR3 loop is CASSFSGSTDTQYF. For the CDR3, the DNA is TGTGCCAGCAGCTTCTCGGGATCAACAGATACGCAGTATTTT. The rearrangement links TRBV7-9 to TRBJ2-3; D is perhaps TRBD2 (5 bases). The CDR3 consists of 14 residues. Trimming took off 3 bases at V and 3 bases at J, with 10 bases between the two ends. Germline V gene sequence: CDR1 SEHNR, CDR2 FQNEAQ (reference sequence).